The present TCR beta chain was sequenced within a study of T-cell reconstitution after alpha-beta-depleted transplantation in children. Overall study findings and caveats: Expanded clones from the graft, numbering several hundred, reportedly supplied alpha-beta T cells about two months after transplant. The authors attributed T-cell counts and diversity one year after transplant mostly to newly produced T cells. Some patients showed high day-60 TCRbeta diversity, which derived from surviving recipient T cells and thymic progenitors.

This clonotype appeared many times. Its antigen is unidentified. Per germline, CDR1 SGHDT and CDR2 YYEEEE. This CDR3 has 14 residues. V was trimmed by 6 bases and J by 6 bases, leaving 17 bases between them. The TCRbeta library was prepared with unique molecular identifiers. TCRdb re-analysed the PCR reads in MiXCR, keeping a single row per CDR3 protein. The table records approximately 500,000 distinct CDR3 sequences, roughly a tenth of them present only once. The input for sequencing was PBMCs, taken before TCRalphabeta/CD19-depleted stem cell transplant. The receptor comes from a child aged 2-9 years with inherited bone marrow failure, due to receive a stem cell transplant. The chain joins TRBV5-6 to TRBJ2-3; D unresolved. The CDR3 nucleotides read TGTGCCAGCAACTTTTGGGCAGCAGGCGATACGCAGTATTTT. Its protein product is CASNFWAAGDTQYF.